Following are 21 T cell receptor beta chains from one sample sequenced in a study of blood T cell repertoires in COVID-19. The assay was immunoSEQ multiplex PCR, and TCRdb's table has in-frame clones only and misses some. The sample holds roughly 93,000 clones, over 75% seen once. Sequenced: peripheral blood. These receptors were taken from a woman of 80 years or more with acute or convalescent COVID-19.

The gene calls are TRBV4-2 and TRBJ1-5; D might be TRBD1 (5 bases). Germline V CDR1 and CDR2: LGHNA, YNFKEQ. The CDR3 is 15 residues long. Trimming took off 0 bases at V and 4 bases at J, with 10 bases between the two ends. This chain's CDR3 is CASSQDTGPNQPQHF. The CDR3 DNA sequence: TGTGCCAGCAGCCAAGATACAGGCCCGAATCAGCCCCAGCATTTT.

The chain uses TRBV9 and TRBJ2-1, with D perhaps TRBD2 (5 bases). The length of the CDR3 is 15 residues. Trimming stripped 2 bases from V and 7 bases from J, with 16 bases between. Germline V lookup: CDR1 SGDLS, CDR2 YYNGEE. CDR3 bases: TGTGCCAGCAGCGTTAGCGTATCCCGAGAGAATGAGCAGTTCTTC. This codes for CASSVSVSRENEQFF.

V gene TRBV5-3 combines with J gene TRBJ2-7, with D possibly being TRBD2 (5 bases). TRBV5-3 is reported as an ORF; its role is uncertain. Trimming removed 2 bases at V and 6 bases at J, with 21 bases between. The CDR3 runs to 16 residues. CDR3 residues: CARSLGGREGNSEQYV. The CDR3 DNA sequence: TGTGCCAGAAGCTTAGGAGGTCGAGAGGGAAACTCCGAGCAGTACGTC.

CDR3 amino acids: CASSDQGKAFF. CDR3 nucleotide sequence: TGTGCCAGCAGCGACCAGGGTAAAGCTTTCTTT. This chain links TRBV3-1 (or the pseudogene TRBV3-2) with TRBJ1-1; possibly TRBD1 for D (5 bases). Germline-derived CDR1 and CDR2 are LGHDT and YNNKEL (reference sequence). Trimming stripped 5 bases from V and 9 bases from J, with 10 bases between. This CDR3 has 11 amino acids.

This sequence joins TRBV10-3 and TRBJ1-1; weak D call: TRBD1 (5 bases). The CDR3 is 13 amino acids. Germline assignment: CDR1 ENHRY and CDR2 SYGVKD. Deletions cut 7 bases from V and 2 bases from J, with 11 bases between. The CDR3 protein is CAITRQPNTEAFF. The CDR3 region has the DNA TGTGCCATCACGAGACAGCCTAACACTGAAGCTTTCTTT.

J is TRBJ1-3 and V is TRBV7-9; D uncertain. The CDR3 runs 12 residues. V lost 4 bases and J 2 bases, leaving 3 bases between the germline ends. CDR1 and CDR2 from the germline V gene are SEHNR and FQNEAQ (reference sequence). CDR3 amino acids: CASSSPGNTIYF. In DNA form, the CDR3 reads TGTGCCAGCAGCTCTCCTGGAAACACCATATATTTT. Combining the CDR3 with reference TRBV7-9 and TRBJ1-3 gives the whole variable domain DTGVSQNPRHKITKRGQNVTFRCDPISEHNRLYWYRQTLGQGPEFLTYFQNEAQLEKSRLLSDRFSAERPKGSFSTLEIQRTEQGDSAMYLCASSSPGNTIYFGEGSWLTVV.

The chain employs TRBV24-1 and TRBJ2-5, with D perhaps TRBD1 (5 bases). The V gene lost 2 bases and the J gene lost 0 bases, with 12 bases spanning the gap. The germline V gene has CDR1 KGHDR and CDR2 SFDVKD. The CDR3 runs to 16 residues. In DNA, the CDR3 is TGTGCCACCAGTGATTCGCCGGACACTTACCAAGAGACCCAGTACTTC. This codes for CATSDSPDTYQETQYF.

The chain's CDR3 is CASSSGQWHGYTF. Written as DNA, the CDR3 is TGTGCCAGCAGCTCAGGACAGTGGCATGGCTACACCTTC. The V gene is TRBV6-5, the J gene TRBJ1-2, with D possibly being TRBD1 (6 bases). The CDR3 loop spans 13 amino acids. With 6 bases removed from V and 6 bases from J, the gap between germline ends came to 14 bases. CDR1 is MNHEY, CDR2 SVGAGI, per germline.

The chain joins TRBV7-9 to TRBJ1-1, with D unresolved. The V end was cut by 1 base, the J end by 2 bases, with 8 bases between. Germline loops: CDR1 SEHNR, CDR2 FQNEAQ (reference sequence). This CDR3 is 14 amino acids long. The CDR3 loop reads CASSLGGLNTEAFF. The CDR3 DNA reads TGTGCCAGCAGCTTAGGAGGTCTCAACACTGAAGCTTTCTTT.

Concerning this clone: A single base separates this from a much larger clone, so it may be a read error. The genes are TRBV28 and TRBJ1-1, with TRBD1 as a possible D gene (6 bases). This CDR3 is 15 amino acids long. CDR1 and CDR2 (germline): MDHEN, SYDVKM. V was trimmed by 7 bases and J by 8 bases, leaving 23 bases between them. CDR3 sequence (DNA): TGTGCCAGCATCCCGCCCTCAGGGGTCCTTACGGAAGCTTTCTTT. Translation: CASIPPSGVLTEAFF.

The CDR3 sequence is CASSSGQMNTGELFF. The CDR3 DNA sequence: TGTGCCAGCAGCTCGGGACAGATGAACACCGGGGAGCTGTTTTTT. The chain recombines TRBV7-2 with TRBJ2-2; TRBD1 aligns across 7 bases. The CDR3 spans 15 residues. Trimming removed 4 bases from V and 1 base from J; junction bases left unmatched: 3. The germline CDR1 and CDR2 sequences are SGHTA and FQGNSA.

The chain joins TRBV12-3 or TRBV12-4 to TRBJ1-1, with a possible D match to TRBD1 (5 bases). The V and J ends lost 6 bases and 0 bases respectively, with 8 bases between them. This CDR3 comprises 13 residues. The CDR3 DNA is TGTGCCAGCAGAACACAGGTGAACACTGAAGCTTTCTTT. Its translation: CASRTQVNTEAFF.

The chain combines TRBV7-2 with TRBJ1-4, with D possibly TRBD1 on 5 matching bases. Between the trimmed V and J ends, which lost 5 bases and 4 bases, there was a span of 17 bases. The CDR3 has 16 amino acids. Germline values: CDR1 SGHTA, CDR2 FQGNSA. The CDR3 bases are TGTGCCAGCAGCCCCTACTGGGGGGGTTTTAATGAAAAACTGTTTTTT. As protein: CASSPYWGGFNEKLFF.

The CDR3 here is CASSLAGTADPDQETQYF. The CDR3 DNA reads as TGCGCCAGCAGCTTGGCCGGGACAGCCGATCCCGATCAAGAGACCCAGTACTTC. This chain uses TRBV5-1 with TRBJ2-5, with 7 nucleotides matching TRBD1. After removal of 0 bases from V and 2 bases from J, the junction contained 13 bases not matched to a gene. Germline CDR1 is SGHRS and CDR2 is YFSETQ. This CDR3 has 18 amino acids. Filled out from reference TRBV5-1 and TRBJ2-5, the complete variable domain reads KAGVTQTPRYLIKTRGQQVTLSCSPISGHRSVSWYQQTPGQGLQFLFEYFSETQRNKGNFPGRFSGRQFSNSRSEMNVSTLELGDSALYLCASSLAGTADPDQETQYFGPGTRLLVL.

This clone was seen once. The genes are TRBV3-1 (or the pseudogene TRBV3-2) and TRBJ2-7, with 8 bases fitting TRBD2. This CDR3 is 18 amino acids long. CDR1 is LGHDT and CDR2 is YNNKEL in the germline V gene (reference sequence). With V trimmed by 2 bases and J by 0 bases, 12 bases remained unmatched. In DNA, the CDR3 is TGTGCCAGCAGCCAAAAGACTCGGGGGACTAGGAGCTCCTACGAGCAGTACGTC. Its translation: CASSQKTRGTRSSYEQYV.

The V call is TRBV5-1, the J call TRBJ1-4, with D tentatively TRBD1 (6 bases). The germline CDR1 and CDR2 sequences are SGHRS and YFSETQ. The CDR3 consists of 17 residues. Between the trimmed V and J ends, which lost 0 bases and 8 bases, there was a span of 20 bases. In DNA, the CDR3 is TGCGCCAGCAGCTTGGAGGCGCATACAGGGCCCCAGGAAAAACTGTTTTTT. It is translated as CASSLEAHTGPQEKLFF.

The J gene is TRBJ1-4, the V gene TRBV19; TRBD1 aligns across 7 bases. Germline lookup yields CDR1 LNHDA and CDR2 SQIVND (reference sequence). The CDR3 spans 16 residues. V shed 6 bases, J shed 8 bases, and the junction held 15 bases outside the gene matches. The CDR3 is CASRGILQGRGEKLFF. CDR3 nucleotides: TGTGCCAGTAGGGGCATCTTACAGGGGAGAGGGGAAAAACTGTTTTTT.

This chain links TRBV6-2 or TRBV6-3 with TRBJ2-7; possible D gene TRBD1, 6 bases. Trimming removed 5 bases at V and 3 bases at J, with 14 bases between. The CDR3 has 14 amino acids. CDR1 and CDR2 from the germline V gene are MNHEY and SVGEGT. The CDR3 is CASSRDTAFYEQYV. The CDR3 nucleotides read TGTGCCAGCAGTAGGGACACAGCATTCTACGAGCAGTACGTC.

V usage is TRBV19 and J usage is TRBJ2-6; TRBD1 agrees at 8 bases. The CDR3 spans 18 residues. V trimming: 6 bases; J trimming: 2 bases; junction bases outside the gene matches: 12. Germline-derived CDR1 and CDR2 are LNHDA and SQIVND (reference sequence). The CDR3: CASREIGQGNPGANVLTF. The CDR3 DNA sequence: TGTGCCAGTAGGGAGATTGGACAGGGAAACCCTGGGGCCAACGTCCTGACTTTC.

The chain uses TRBV7-2 and TRBJ1-1; a possible D gene is TRBD1 (5 bases). CDR3 length equals 16 residues. V was cut by 4 bases and J by 7 bases, with 22 bases left in between. Germline CDR1 reads SGHTA; CDR2 reads FQGNSA. CDR3 DNA: TGTGCCAGCAGCTGGGGGGTGGGCAGCCGAGGAAGTGAAGCTTTCTTT. Protein sequence: CASSWGVGSRGSEAFF.

This chain uses TRBV5-1 with TRBJ2-7; D is perhaps TRBD2 (6 bases). V lost 0 bases and J 4 bases, leaving 11 bases between the germline ends. The CDR3 is 14 residues long. CDR1 is SGHRS and CDR2 is YFSETQ in the germline V gene. CDR3 sequence reads: CASSLAPGGYEQYV. Here the CDR3 DNA reads TGCGCCAGCAGCTTGGCACCCGGAGGGTACGAGCAGTACGTC.